The 25 T cell receptor beta chains given below trace back to one sample, sequenced in a study of blood T cell repertoires in COVID-19. Libraries were prepared by immunoSEQ multiplex PCR; TCRdb keeps only in-frame clonotypes and omits some of them. There are around 200,000 clones in the sample; around 90% occur only once, and roughly 6.7% lies in the top ten. The specimen sequenced was peripheral blood. These receptors originate from a man aged 35-49 years with acute or convalescent COVID-19.

This rearrangement joins TRBV27 to TRBJ1-6, with D unresolved. Germline V gene data show CDR1 as MNHEY and CDR2 as SMNVEV (reference sequence). V was shortened by 7 bases and J by 5 bases, with 12 bases between the two germline ends. The CDR3 is 14 amino acids. CDR3 loop: CASTETNHNSPLHF. The CDR3, as DNA: TGTGCCAGCACCGAGACAAACCATAATTCACCCCTCCACTTT.

The gene calls are TRBV5-1 and TRBJ2-3, with D unclear. Between the trimmed V and J ends, which lost 1 base and 2 bases, there was a span of 11 bases. Per germline, CDR1 SGHRS and CDR2 YFSETQ. The CDR3 consists of 15 residues. The CDR3: CASSLSFTHTDTQYF. CDR3 bases: TGCGCCAGCAGCTTGAGCTTTACTCACACAGATACGCAGTATTTT.

This clone was seen once. This rearrangement joins TRBV14 to TRBJ2-3; the match to TRBD2 covers 13 bases. This CDR3 contains 16 residues. Trimming removed 4 bases from V and 0 bases from J; junction bases left unmatched: 1. Germline CDR1 and CDR2: SGHDN and FVKESK. CDR3 sequence (DNA): TGTGCCAGCAGCCTGACTAGCGGGGGGAGCACAGATACGCAGTATTTT. Translating it yields CASSLTSGGSTDTQYF.

This clone has a single count. V and J are TRBV9 and TRBJ2-2, with 9 positions matching TRBD2. V was clipped by 0 bases and J by 2 bases; unmatched bases: 2. CDR3 size: 16 residues. Germline values: CDR1 SGDLS, CDR2 YYNGEE. The CDR3 coding sequence is TGTGCCAGCAGCGTAGCTAGCGGGGTCAACACCGGGGAGCTGTTTTTT. Its protein product is CASSVASGVNTGELFF.

The chain uses TRBV6-2 or TRBV6-3 and TRBJ1-1, with D possibly matching TRBD1 (6 bases). CDR3 length equals 15 residues. The ends were cut back, 0 bases at V and 1 base at J, with 9 bases in the middle. Germline values: CDR1 MNHEY, CDR2 SVGEGT. CDR3 bases: TGTGCCAGCAGTTACTCACAGGGACCGAACACTGAAGCTTTCTTT. It specifies CASSYSQGPNTEAFF.

The gene calls are TRBV14 and TRBJ2-7; 8 positions match TRBD1. The CDR3 extends over 15 amino acids. CDR1 is SGHDN and CDR2 is FVKESK in the germline V gene. V lost 4 bases and J lost 5; bases outside the gene matches: 10. CDR3: CASSPRGTGLHEQYF. The DNA of the CDR3 is TGTGCCAGCAGCCCCCGTGGGACAGGTCTACACGAGCAGTACTTC.

CDR3 DNA: TGTGCCAGCAGCTTGGTAGTGGGGGGGATAGGGACAGATACGCAGTATTTT. Amino acids: CASSLVVGGIGTDTQYF. The V gene is TRBV5-8, the J gene TRBJ2-3; TRBD2 matches 7 bases. This CDR3 has 17 residues. In germline, CDR1 is SGHTS, CDR2 YDEGEE. After removal of 0 bases from V and 3 bases from J, the junction contained 10 bases not matched to a gene. Complete variable domain (other parts from reference TRBV5-8 and TRBJ2-3): EAGVTQSPTHLIKTRGQQATLRCSPISGHTSVYWYQQALGLGLQFLLWYDEGEERNRGNFPPRFSGRQFPNYSSELNVNALELEDSALYLCASSLVVGGIGTDTQYFGPGTRLTVL.

The V gene is TRBV15, the J gene TRBJ2-3; 9 bases line up with TRBD1. Germline V gene data show CDR1 as LNHNV and CDR2 as YYDKDF (reference sequence). This CDR3 is 15 amino acids long. J was trimmed by 2 bases and V by 1 base; bases with no gene match: 1. The CDR3 reads CATSRGQGVTDTQYF. The CDR3 nucleotides are TGTGCCACCAGCAGAGGACAGGGGGTCACAGATACGCAGTATTTT.

This chain joins TRBV30 and TRBJ1-1; D remains ambiguous. CDR1 is GTSNPN and CDR2 is SVGIG in the germline V gene (reference sequence). The CDR3 sequence is 15 residues long. V dropped 0 bases and J dropped 0 bases, with 11 bases sitting between them. For the CDR3, the DNA is TGTGCCTGGAGTGTATCCCCCAACATGAACACTGAAGCTTTCTTT. The encoded protein is CAWSVSPNMNTEAFF.

The V and J genes are TRBV7-9 and TRBJ1-6; 9 nucleotides agree with TRBD1. V trimming: 5 bases; J trimming: 7 bases; junction bases outside the gene matches: 6. This CDR3 is built from 15 residues. Germline V lookup: CDR1 SEHNR, CDR2 FQNEAQ (reference sequence). The CDR3 bases are TGTGCCAGCAGCCCCGCCGGGACAGGGAATTCACCCCTCCACTTT. Translation: CASSPAGTGNSPLHF.

The J gene is TRBJ1-1, the V gene TRBV5-1, with D unresolved. The germline V gene encodes CDR1 SGHRS and CDR2 YFSETQ. Trimming removed 0 bases at V and 1 base at J, with 7 bases between. This CDR3 comprises 14 residues. The CDR3 reads CASSLGRRNTEAFF. In nucleotides, the CDR3 is TGCGCCAGCAGCTTGGGACGGAGGAACACTGAAGCTTTCTTT.

The rearrangement links TRBV30 to TRBJ2-5; 9 bases match TRBD1. The CDR3 is 14 amino acids. Germline CDR1 is GTSNPN and CDR2 is SVGIG (reference sequence). The junction had 14 bases not matched to a gene; V was cut back by 5 bases and J by 10 bases. The CDR3 sequence: CAWLTPGQGVVQYF. The CDR3 DNA sequence: TGTGCCTGGCTAACACCGGGACAGGGAGTTGTCCAGTACTTC.

V and J are TRBV6-5 and TRBJ2-7; 7 bases align to TRBD1. Trimming at V came to 0 bases and at J to 2 bases, leaving 7 bases not matched to a gene. This CDR3 has 16 residues. Germline V gives CDR1 MNHEY, CDR2 SVGAGI. CDR3 nucleotide sequence: TGTGCCAGCAGTTACTCGGAGACAGGGTTGGCCTACGAGCAGTACTTC. Residues: CASSYSETGLAYEQYF.

This clone is a singleton in its sample. The same CDR3 is also encoded by other DNA sequences in this sample. V is TRBV20-1 and J is TRBJ1-1, with TRBD1 identical over 7 bases. The CDR3 loop spans 12 amino acids. Germline V lookup: CDR1 DFQATT, CDR2 SNEGSKA (reference sequence). V gave up 3 bases and J gave up 5 bases; unmatched junction bases: 3. CDR3 sequence: CSASLRGTEAFF. CDR3 bases: TGCAGTGCTAGTCTCAGGGGGACTGAAGCTTTCTTT.

The rearrangement uses TRBV19 and TRBJ2-3; TRBD2 matches 8 bases. Losses at the gene ends were 7 bases for V and 5 bases for J; bases not matched to a gene: 8. The V gene's germline CDR1 is LNHDA and CDR2 SQIVND (reference sequence). This CDR3 is 14 amino acids long. This chain's CDR3 is CASTPLAGQDTQYF. CDR3 nucleotide sequence: TGTGCCAGTACTCCTCTAGCGGGCCAAGATACGCAGTATTTT.

V is TRBV7-9 and J is TRBJ1-4, with D possibly TRBD1 on 5 matching bases. The V gene lost 5 bases and the J gene lost 7 bases, with 17 bases spanning the gap. In germline, CDR1 is SEHNR, CDR2 FQNEAQ (reference sequence). CDR3 length equals 15 residues. This CDR3 is CASSHSGSVSEKLFF. DNA for the CDR3: TGTGCCAGCAGCCACTCAGGGTCAGTGAGTGAAAAACTGTTTTTT.

This chain joins TRBV30 and TRBJ1-3; TRBD1 is a possible D gene (6 bases). The germline V and J ends were trimmed by 2 bases and 4 bases, with 12 bases remaining between them. There are 14 residues in the CDR3. Germline loops: CDR1 GTSNPN, CDR2 SVGIG (reference sequence). CDR3 nucleotide sequence: TGTGCCTGGAGTACCGGACAGCTAGGAAACACCATATATTTT. It is translated as CAWSTGQLGNTIYF.

The chain has TRBV4-1 and TRBJ1-2; D ambiguous. CDR1 is MGHRA and CDR2 is YSYEKL in the germline V gene. CDR3 length equals 15 residues. Trimming removed 1 base from V and 5 bases from J, with 14 bases in between. CDR3 in DNA: TGCGCCAGCAGCCAAGTTGGTAGCACGGGATATGGCTACACCTTC. It is translated as CASSQVGSTGYGYTF.

J is TRBJ1-1 and V is TRBV30, with D uncertain. The germline V gene has CDR1 GTSNPN and CDR2 SVGIG (reference sequence). V gave up 5 bases and J gave up 3 bases, with 19 bases separating them. The CDR3 extends over 15 amino acids. CDR3: CAWAPLGVRDTEAFF. CDR3 DNA sequence: TGTGCCTGGGCACCCCTCGGGGTTAGAGACACTGAAGCTTTCTTT.

This chain joins TRBV9 and TRBJ1-3; TRBD1 aligns across 7 bases. CDR1 and CDR2 (germline): SGDLS, YYNGEE. Trimming at V came to 1 base and at J to 8 bases, leaving 12 bases not matched to a gene. This CDR3 region has 16 residues. The CDR3 reads CASSVRAAGQKDTIYF. In nucleotides, the CDR3 is TGTGCCAGCAGCGTACGAGCGGCGGGACAGAAGGACACCATATATTTT.

The chain carries TRBV19 and TRBJ2-5, with 7 bases lining up with TRBD2. Germline V gives CDR1 LNHDA, CDR2 SQIVND (reference sequence). The length of the CDR3 is 14 residues. Unmatched junction bases numbered 4, after V lost 5 bases and J lost 1 base. In nucleotides, the CDR3 is TGTGCCAGTAGTTCGGGACTACCCCAAGAGACCCAGTACTTC. As protein: CASSSGLPQETQYF.

The chain combines TRBV10-2 with TRBJ2-1, with TRBD2 matching over 9 bases. This CDR3 is built from 13 residues. J lost 8 bases, V lost 7 bases, and 6 bases had no gene match. Per the germline V gene, CDR1 is WSHSY and CDR2 is SAAADI. CDR3 protein: CASIGLASDEQFF. CDR3 in DNA: TGCGCCAGCATCGGACTAGCGTCGGATGAGCAGTTCTTC.

This rearrangement joins TRBV5-1 to TRBJ2-3; perhaps TRBD1 as D (6 bases). Germline CDR1 and CDR2: SGHRS and YFSETQ. V gave up 0 bases and J gave up 4 bases, with 12 bases separating them. This CDR3 spans 15 amino acids. CDR3 nucleotides: TGCGCCAGCAGCTTGGGCAGTGCAGGGGCAGATACGCAGTATTTT. Translated: CASSLGSAGADTQYF.

This sequence joins TRBV19 and TRBJ1-2; TRBD1 is a possible D gene (6 bases). Germline V gene sequence: CDR1 LNHDA, CDR2 SQIVND (reference sequence). This CDR3 comprises 14 residues. V was clipped by 11 bases and J by 4 bases, with 20 bases between them. The CDR3 loop reads CASASLRGAYGYTF. Written as DNA, the CDR3 is TGTGCCTCAGCTTCTCTACGGGGGGCCTATGGCTACACCTTC.

The chain uses TRBV14 and TRBJ1-2; D may be TRBD1 (6 bases). This CDR3 region has 13 residues. Trimming cost V 6 bases and J 5 bases, with 13 bases left between them. CDR1 SGHDN and CDR2 FVKESK come from the germline V gene. The CDR3: CASSRGNLYGYTF. The CDR3, as DNA: TGTGCCAGCAGTAGGGGGAATTTGTATGGCTACACCTTC.